This TCR beta chain stems from a study of blood T cell repertoires in COVID-19. Study information: The United States, Italy and Spain provided the acute and convalescent COVID-19 samples. T cells, B-cell-depleted T cells, or PBMCs supplied cDNA or gDNA.

In the study's own analysis: Reference gene primer amplification yielded estimated nucleated cell counts. Sequenced by immunoSEQ multiplex PCR; TCRdb stores in-frame clones only, minus some. V and J calls and clone size are given by that table; D and trimming were obtained from the DNA. Of about 69,000 clones listed, 60% to 80% were seen once; the top ten hold 45% to 60%. CDR1 SGHTA and CDR2 FQGNSA come from the germline V gene. J gave up 8 bases and V 0 bases, and 6 bases lay outside the gene matches. The CDR3 contains 15 residues. The chain joins TRBV7-2 to TRBJ1-4, with 7 bases identical to TRBD1. The source is a human donor in a cohort sampled during active COVID-19. What was sequenced was peripheral blood. CDR3 residues: CASSLARGLEEKLFF. The CDR3 region has the DNA TGTGCCAGCAGCTTAGCAAGGGGGCTTGAGGAAAAACTGTTTTTT.